The present entry profiles one TCR beta chain with its context. The data were taken from a study of control samples from healthy donors and cancer patients. Germline assignment: CDR1 MNHEY and CDR2 SVGAGI. V shed 6 bases, J shed 6 bases, and the junction held 9 bases outside the gene matches. CDR3 length: 14 amino acids. Assay used: immunoSEQ multiplex PCR; TCRdb lists only in-frame clones, some missing. The sample yields 120,000 to 150,000 clones, 90% to 95% seen once. Source material: blood. The chain employs TRBV6-5 and TRBJ2-7, with 9 bases fitting TRBD1. The TCR sequence derives from a young man in good health. CDR3 bases: TGTGCCAGCAGATCGCCGGGACAGGGCGCCGAGCAGTACTTC. This encodes CASRSPGQGAEQYF.